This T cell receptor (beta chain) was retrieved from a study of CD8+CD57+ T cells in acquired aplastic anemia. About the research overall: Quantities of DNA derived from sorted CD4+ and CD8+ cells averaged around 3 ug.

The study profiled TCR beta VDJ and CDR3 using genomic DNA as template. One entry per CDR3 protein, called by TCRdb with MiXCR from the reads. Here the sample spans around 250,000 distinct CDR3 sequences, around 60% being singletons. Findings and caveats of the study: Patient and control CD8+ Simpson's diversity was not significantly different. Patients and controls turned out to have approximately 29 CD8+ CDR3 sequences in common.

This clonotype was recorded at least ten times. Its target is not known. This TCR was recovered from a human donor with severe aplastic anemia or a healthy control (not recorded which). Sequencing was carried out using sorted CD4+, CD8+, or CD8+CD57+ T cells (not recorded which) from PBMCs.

CDR3 nucleotides: TGTGCCAGCAGCCCAATTCAGGGATTTGGGGAGCAGTACTTC. This translates into CASSPIQGFGEQYF. This sequence joins TRBV3-1 and TRBJ2-7; D may be TRBD1 (5 bases). In germline, CDR1 is LGHDT, CDR2 YNNKEL (reference sequence). Trimming removed 4 bases from V and 7 bases from J, with 17 bases in between. This CDR3 has 14 amino acids.